The 21 T cell receptor beta chains reported below all come from one sample, sequenced in a study of T cells after somatic rescue of genetic block. Data came from immunoSEQ multiplex PCR; TCRdb stores just in-frame clones and leaves some out. The sample shows tens of thousands of clones, about nine tenths of them seen only once. Sample: peripheral blood mononuclear cells (PBMCs). Receptors were obtained from a young woman.

The sample holds one count of this clone. J is TRBJ1-2 and V is TRBV15; TRBD1 might be the D (5 bases). The CDR3 spans 13 residues. Germline V gives CDR1 LNHNV, CDR2 YYDKDF (reference sequence). The V gene lost 0 bases and the J gene lost 8 bases, with 10 bases spanning the gap. The CDR3: CATSRDRWGGYTF. DNA of the CDR3: TGTGCCACCAGCAGAGACCGCTGGGGGGGCTACACCTTC.

The J gene is TRBJ2-5, the V gene TRBV7-9; no definite D call. The better agreement between TRBJ2-7 and the DNA end casts doubt on the J call. CDR1 and CDR2 (germline): SEHNR, FQNEAQ (reference sequence). The CDR3 runs to 15 residues. CDR3 DNA: TGTGCCAGCAGCTTATGGCGGAACGCGTCCTACGAGCAGTACTTC. It translates to CASSLWRNASYEQYF.

This clone was seen a single time. This chain links TRBV18 with TRBJ2-7; TRBD1 matches at 9 bases. The germline V gene encodes CDR1 KGHSH and CDR2 LQKENI. V was pared by 5 bases and J by 7 bases, with 3 bases of the junction left unmatched. The CDR3 consists of 12 residues. For the CDR3, the DNA is TGTGCCAGCTCAACAGGGGGCTATGAGCAGTACTTC. It is translated as CASSTGGYEQYF. Using reference TRBV18 and TRBJ2-7 for the parts outside the CDR3, the full variable domain is NAGVMQNPRHLVRRRGQEARLRCSPMKGHSHVYWYRQLPEEGLKFMVYLQKENIIDESGMPKERFSAEFPKEGPSILRIQQVVRGDSAAYFCASSTGGYEQYFGPGTRLTVT.

The J gene is TRBJ2-1, the V gene TRBV6-1; D is perhaps TRBD2 (6 bases). The CDR3 covers 13 residues. V was trimmed by 10 bases and J by 3 bases, leaving 13 bases between them. The germline V gene encodes CDR1 MNHNS and CDR2 SASEGT. CDR3 sequence: CAIRGTSYNEQFF. For the CDR3, the DNA is TGTGCCATTCGGGGGACGAGCTACAATGAGCAGTTCTTC.

This clone is a singleton in its sample. The V call is TRBV19, the J call TRBJ1-2; D gene uncertain. The germline V gene has CDR1 LNHDA and CDR2 SQIVND (reference sequence). V gave up 8 bases and J gave up 6 bases, with 16 bases separating them. CDR3 size: 13 residues. CDR3 in DNA: TGTGCCAGTCGGTCGGCGGGTCTCCATGGCTACACCTTC. This codes for CASRSAGLHGYTF.

The J gene is TRBJ2-7, the V gene TRBV10-3; no reliable D call. There are 14 residues in the CDR3. V lost 4 bases, J lost 2 bases, and 12 bases lay in between. CDR1 and CDR2 (germline): ENHRY, SYGVKD. CDR3 sequence reads: CAISGVTAPYEQYF. Written as DNA, the CDR3 is TGTGCCATCAGTGGGGTCACCGCTCCCTACGAGCAGTACTTC.

The rearrangement links TRBV15 to TRBJ2-1; D is perhaps TRBD1 or TRBD2 (5 bases each). Germline loops: CDR1 LNHNV, CDR2 YYDKDF (reference sequence). V lost 3 bases to trimming and J lost 8 bases, with 17 bases between them. There are 15 residues in the CDR3. The CDR3 sequence is CATSRDPRGVHEQFF. The CDR3 nucleotides are TGTGCCACCAGCAGGGACCCCCGAGGGGTCCATGAGCAGTTCTTC.

Comments on this clone: In the same sample, other DNA sequences code for this CDR3. This chain joins TRBV5-1 and TRBJ1-5; no clear D. The germline CDR1 and CDR2 sequences are SGHRS and YFSETQ. This CDR3 comprises 13 residues. The V end lost 4 bases, the J end lost 0 bases, and 5 bases lay between the germline ends. The CDR3 loop reads CASSPDSNQPQHF. CDR3 nucleotides: TGCGCCAGCAGCCCAGATAGCAATCAGCCCCAGCATTTT.

V and J are TRBV20-1 and TRBJ2-7; no firm D call. Germline CDR1 and CDR2: DFQATT and SNEGSKA (reference sequence). V gave up 3 bases and J gave up 6 bases, with 9 bases separating them. This CDR3 region has 11 residues. The CDR3 nucleotides are TGCAGTGCTAGTCTGGTGGGCGAGCAGTACTTC. Translated: CSASLVGEQYF.

The genes are TRBV20-1 and TRBJ1-1, with D perhaps TRBD1 (5 bases). V lost 1 base and J 11 bases, leaving 11 bases between the germline ends. Germline CDR1 and CDR2: DFQATT and SNEGSKA (reference sequence). The CDR3 contains 11 residues. The CDR3 protein is CSARGWGTAFF. Written as DNA, the CDR3 is TGCAGTGCTAGAGGGTGGGGGACGGCTTTCTTT.

In its sample, this clone was seen once. The chain recombines TRBV7-6 with TRBJ2-3, with D perhaps TRBD1 (6 bases). There are 16 residues in the CDR3. Germline lookup yields CDR1 SGHVS and CDR2 FNYEAQ. V dropped 5 bases and J dropped 0 bases, with 15 bases sitting between them. The CDR3 sequence: CASSASGVGSTDTQYF. The CDR3 bases are TGTGCCAGCAGCGCGTCAGGGGTCGGGAGCACAGATACGCAGTATTTT.

The chain has TRBV29-1 and TRBJ1-5; 7 bases line up with TRBD1. The CDR3 has 15 residues. Germline assignment: CDR1 SQVTM and CDR2 ANQGSEA. The V and J ends lost 4 bases and 4 bases, in that order; junction bases with no gene match: 10. CDR3 protein: CSVVSGAGGNQPQHF. As DNA, the CDR3 is TGCAGCGTTGTTTCTGGGGCAGGGGGGAATCAGCCCCAGCATTTT. The variable domain in full, with the rest retrieved from reference TRBV29-1 and TRBJ1-5, is SAVISQKPSRDICQRGTSLTIQCQVDSQVTMMFWYRQQPGQSLTLIATANQGSEATYESGFVIDKFPISRPNLTFSTLTVSNMSPEDSSIYLCSVVSGAGGNQPQHFGDGTRLSIL.

CDR3 sequence (DNA): TGTGCCAGCAGCCCCGACAGGGGCGGGGAGCAGTACTTC. It specifies CASSPDRGGEQYF. The genes are TRBV5-6 and TRBJ2-7; 8 bases fit TRBD1. Germline V gene sequence: CDR1 SGHDT, CDR2 YYEEEE. The CDR3 consists of 13 residues. V gave up 4 bases and J gave up 7 bases; unmatched junction bases: 7.

The gene calls are TRBV5-4 and TRBJ1-2; D might be TRBD1 (6 bases). CDR3 size: 14 residues. CDR1 and CDR2 from the germline V gene are SGHNT and YYREEE (reference sequence). Trimming left V 5 bases short and J 5 bases short, with 16 bases between. Here the CDR3 reads CASSSKQGSYGYTF. For the CDR3, the DNA is TGTGCCAGCAGTTCAAAACAGGGATCTTATGGCTACACCTTC.

The chain employs TRBV5-4 and TRBJ2-5; D perhaps matches TRBD1 (5 bases). Trimming left V 2 bases short and J 3 bases short, with 8 bases between. The CDR3 is made up of 13 amino acids. Germline CDR1 is SGHNT and CDR2 is YYREEE (reference sequence). The CDR3 nucleotides read TGTGCCAGCAGCTTCCAGACAGAAGAGACCCAGTACTTC. Residues: CASSFQTEETQYF.

A single count supports this clone. This chain joins TRBV7-2 and TRBJ2-4, with D perhaps matching TRBD2 (6 bases). The CDR3 totals 17 residues. V lost 0 bases and J 0 bases, leaving 12 bases between the germline ends. Per the germline V gene, CDR1 is SGHTA and CDR2 is FQGNSA. As DNA, the CDR3 is TGTGCCAGCAGCTTAGCGGGTAGCGGAATAGCCAAAAACATTCAGTACTTC. Translated, it gives CASSLAGSGIAKNIQYF.

This clone was found once. The same CDR3 can be traced to other DNA sequences in this sample. CDR3 protein: CASSYSPDNYGYTF. Here the CDR3 DNA reads TGTGCCAGCAGTTACTCCCCAGACAACTATGGCTACACCTTC. The chain joins TRBV6-5 to TRBJ1-2; D uncertain. The germline V gene has CDR1 MNHEY and CDR2 SVGAGI. V was trimmed by 0 bases and J by 2 bases, leaving 7 bases between them. The length of the CDR3 is 14 residues.

The genes are TRBV11-2 and TRBJ2-2; D is perhaps TRBD1 (5 bases). The V gene lost 1 base and the J gene lost 7 bases, with 16 bases spanning the gap. The germline CDR1 and CDR2 sequences are SGHAT and FQNNGV. The CDR3 length is 16 residues. CDR3 nucleotide sequence: TGTGCCAGCAGCTTAGTAGTAGGGGCTGGCGGCGGGGAGCTGTTTTTT. Translation gives CASSLVVGAGGGELFF.

V is TRBV19 and J is TRBJ2-7; D remains unclear. The CDR3 extends over 14 amino acids. CDR1 LNHDA and CDR2 SQIVND come from the germline V gene (reference sequence). Trimming pared 5 bases from V and 2 bases from J, leaving 13 bases between. CDR3 bases: TGTGCCAGTAGTTCCCAAACTCATACCTACGAGCAGTACTTC. The encoded protein is CASSSQTHTYEQYF. The full variable domain, completed using reference TRBV19 and TRBJ2-7, is DGGITQSPKYLFRKEGQNVTLSCEQNLNHDAMYWYRQDPGQGLRLIYYSQIVNDFQKGDIAEGYSVSREKKESFPLTVTSAQKNPTAFYLCASSSQTHTYEQYFGPGTRLTVT.

The CDR3 loop is CASSVDSGRYEQYF. The CDR3 bases are TGTGCCAGCAGCGTAGATAGCGGGAGGTACGAGCAGTACTTC. This rearrangement joins TRBV9 to TRBJ2-7, with 10 bases fitting TRBD2. The J segment lost 4 bases and the V segment lost 0 bases, leaving 1 base of the junction unmatched. The CDR3 contains 14 residues. Germline V lookup: CDR1 SGDLS, CDR2 YYNGEE.

The chain employs TRBV5-4 and TRBJ1-5, with 10 bases lining up with TRBD1. The CDR3 spans 16 residues. Looked up from germline, CDR1 is SGHNT and CDR2 is YYREEE (reference sequence). J was trimmed by 5 bases and V by 3 bases; bases with no gene match: 8. The CDR3 DNA reads as TGTGCCAGCAGCTCGGCCCCCGGGACAGGGGATCAGCCCCAGCATTTT. This gives the protein CASSSAPGTGDQPQHF. Full variable domain (missing parts from reference TRBV5-4 and TRBJ1-5): ETGVTQSPTHLIKTRGQQVTLRCSSQSGHNTVSWYQQALGQGPQFIFQYYREEENGRGNFPPRFSGLQFPNYSSELNVNALELDDSALYLCASSSAPGTGDQPQHFGDGTRLSIL.